This T cell receptor beta chain was documented in a study of T cells after yellow fever vaccination. Universal primer sites and UMIs were introduced during 5'RACE template-switching synthesis of TCR cDNA. TCRdb re-analysed the 5' RACE reads in MiXCR, keeping a single row per CDR3 protein. The data hold hundreds of thousands of distinct CDR3 sequences, with about 12% observed a single time. CDR1 and CDR2 from the germline V gene are KGHDR and SFDVKD. The CDR3 length is 15 residues. The V end lost 7 bases, the J end lost 5 bases, and 17 bases lay between the germline ends. The table lists this clonotype with a few counts.

This receptor was taken from a man aged 25-45 years who received the YFV17D yellow fever vaccine. This rearrangement joins TRBV24-1 to TRBJ2-1; perhaps TRBD1 as D (5 bases). The sequenced sample was PBMCs, obtained on the day of the yellow fever booster vaccination. Here the CDR3 reads CATSDPSDKHNEQFF. CDR3 DNA: TGTGCCACCAGCGACCCCTCGGACAAGCACAATGAGCAGTTCTTC.